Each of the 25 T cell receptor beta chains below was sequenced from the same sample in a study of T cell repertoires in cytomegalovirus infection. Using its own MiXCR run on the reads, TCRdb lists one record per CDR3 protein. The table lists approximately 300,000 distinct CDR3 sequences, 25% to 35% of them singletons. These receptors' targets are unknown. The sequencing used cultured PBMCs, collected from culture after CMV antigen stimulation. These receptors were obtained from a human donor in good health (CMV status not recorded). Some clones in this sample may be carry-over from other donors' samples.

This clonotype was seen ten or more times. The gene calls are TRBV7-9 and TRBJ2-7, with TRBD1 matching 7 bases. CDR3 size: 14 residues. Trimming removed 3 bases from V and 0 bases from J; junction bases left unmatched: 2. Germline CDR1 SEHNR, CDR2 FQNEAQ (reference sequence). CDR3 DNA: TGTGCCAGCAGCTTGCCAGGGGGCTCCTACGAGCAGTACTTC. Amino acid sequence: CASSLPGGSYEQYF.

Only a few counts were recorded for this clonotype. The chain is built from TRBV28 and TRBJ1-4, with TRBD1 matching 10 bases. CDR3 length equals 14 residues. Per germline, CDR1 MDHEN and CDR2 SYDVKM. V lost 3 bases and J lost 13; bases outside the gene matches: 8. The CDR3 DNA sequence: TGTGCCAGCAGTTTCCCCGGGACAGGGGATCGACTGTTTTTT. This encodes CASSFPGTGDRLFF. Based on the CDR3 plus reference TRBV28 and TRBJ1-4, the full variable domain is DVKVTQSSRYLVKRTGEKVFLECVQDMDHENMFWYRQDPGLGLRLIYFSYDVKMKEKGDIPEGYSVSREKKERFSLILESASTNQTSMYLCASSFPGTGDRLFFGSGTQLSVL.

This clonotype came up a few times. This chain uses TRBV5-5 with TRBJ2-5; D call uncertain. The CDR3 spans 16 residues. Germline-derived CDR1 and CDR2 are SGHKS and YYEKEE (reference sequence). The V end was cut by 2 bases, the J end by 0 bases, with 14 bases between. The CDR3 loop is CASSFEAGGYQETQYF. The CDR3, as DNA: TGTGCCAGCAGCTTCGAGGCAGGCGGCTACCAAGAGACCCAGTACTTC.

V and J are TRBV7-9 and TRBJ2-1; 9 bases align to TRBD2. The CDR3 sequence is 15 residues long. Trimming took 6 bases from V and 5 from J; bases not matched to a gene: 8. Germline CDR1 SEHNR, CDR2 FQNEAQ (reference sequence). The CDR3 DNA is TGTGCCAGCAGGGAGCCGGGACTAGCCCACAATGAGCAGTTCTTC. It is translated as CASREPGLAHNEQFF. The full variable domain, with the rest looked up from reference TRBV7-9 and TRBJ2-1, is DTGVSQNPRHKITKRGQNVTFRCDPISEHNRLYWYRQTLGQGPEFLTYFQNEAQLEKSRLLSDRFSAERPKGSFSTLEIQRTEQGDSAMYLCASREPGLAHNEQFFGPGTRLTVL.

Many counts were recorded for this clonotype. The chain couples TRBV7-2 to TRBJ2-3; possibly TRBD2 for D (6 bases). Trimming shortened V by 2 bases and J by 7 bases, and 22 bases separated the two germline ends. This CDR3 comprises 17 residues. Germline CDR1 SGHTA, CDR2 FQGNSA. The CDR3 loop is CASSLMGRPGGVNTQYF. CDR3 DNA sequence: TGTGCCAGCAGCTTAATGGGACGGCCAGGAGGGGTTAATACGCAGTATTTT.

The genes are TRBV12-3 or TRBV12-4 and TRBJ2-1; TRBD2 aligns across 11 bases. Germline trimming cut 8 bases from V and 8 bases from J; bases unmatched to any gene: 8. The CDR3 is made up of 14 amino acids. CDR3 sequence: CASYRSGGADEQFF. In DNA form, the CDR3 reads TGTGCCAGCTACCGTAGCGGGGGGGCCGATGAGCAGTTCTTC.

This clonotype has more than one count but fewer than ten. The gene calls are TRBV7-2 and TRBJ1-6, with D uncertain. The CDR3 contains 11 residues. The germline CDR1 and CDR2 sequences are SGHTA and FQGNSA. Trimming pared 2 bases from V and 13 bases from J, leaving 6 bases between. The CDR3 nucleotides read TGTGCCAGCAGCTTACGGGGTCCCCTCCACTTT. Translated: CASSLRGPLHF.

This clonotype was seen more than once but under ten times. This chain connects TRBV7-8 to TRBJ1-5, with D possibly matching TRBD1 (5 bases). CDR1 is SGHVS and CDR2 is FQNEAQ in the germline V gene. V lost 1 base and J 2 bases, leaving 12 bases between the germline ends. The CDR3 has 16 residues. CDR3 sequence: CASSLGVSTGNQPQHF. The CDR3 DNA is TGTGCCAGCAGCTTAGGAGTGTCGACAGGCAATCAGCCCCAGCATTTT.

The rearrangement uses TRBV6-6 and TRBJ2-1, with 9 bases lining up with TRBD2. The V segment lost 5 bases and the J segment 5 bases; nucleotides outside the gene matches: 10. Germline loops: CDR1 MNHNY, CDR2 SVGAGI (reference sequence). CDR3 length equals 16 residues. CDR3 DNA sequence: TGTGCCAGCAGTGATGGCGGGGGGGGGCTTCACAATGAGCAGTTCTTC. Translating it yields CASSDGGGGLHNEQFF.

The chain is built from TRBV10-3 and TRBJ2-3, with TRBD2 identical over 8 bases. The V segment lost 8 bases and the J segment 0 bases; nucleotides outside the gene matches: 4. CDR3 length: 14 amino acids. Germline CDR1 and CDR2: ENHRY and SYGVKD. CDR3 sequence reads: CAIRPGGSTDTQYF. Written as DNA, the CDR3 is TGTGCCATCCGGCCGGGAGGGAGCACAGATACGCAGTATTTT.

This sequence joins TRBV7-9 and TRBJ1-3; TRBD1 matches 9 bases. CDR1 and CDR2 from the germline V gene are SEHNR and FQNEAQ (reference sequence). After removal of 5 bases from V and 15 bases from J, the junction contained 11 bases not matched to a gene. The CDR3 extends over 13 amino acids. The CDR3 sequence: CASSLPDRGEEYF. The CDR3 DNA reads TGTGCCAGCAGCCTCCCGGACAGGGGAGAGGAATATTTT.

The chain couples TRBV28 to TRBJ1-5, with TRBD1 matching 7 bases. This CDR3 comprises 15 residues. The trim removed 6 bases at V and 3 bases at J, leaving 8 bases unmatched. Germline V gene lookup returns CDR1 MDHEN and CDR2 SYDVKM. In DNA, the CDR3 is TGTGCCAGCAGCCCACAGGGGAGGATCAATCAGCCCCAGCATTTT. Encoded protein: CASSPQGRINQPQHF.

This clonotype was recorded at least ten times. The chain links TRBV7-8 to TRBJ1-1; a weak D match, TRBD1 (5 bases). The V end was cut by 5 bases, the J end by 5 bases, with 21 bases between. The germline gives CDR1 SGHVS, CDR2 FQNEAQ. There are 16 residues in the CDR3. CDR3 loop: CASSPRSTVFGTEAFF. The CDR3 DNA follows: TGTGCCAGCAGCCCGCGATCGACAGTTTTCGGGACTGAAGCTTTCTTT.

In DNA, the CDR3 is TGTGCCAGCAATATCTACGACAGGGCCTACGAGCAGTACTTC. It yields the protein CASNIYDRAYEQYF. This chain connects TRBV13 to TRBJ2-7; TRBD1 aligns across 7 bases. The CDR3 has 14 residues. CDR1 and CDR2 from the germline V gene are PRHDT and FYEKMQ (reference sequence). V lost 7 bases to trimming and J lost 2 bases; unmatched junction nucleotides: 8. Supplemented by reference TRBV13 and TRBJ2-7, the full variable domain reads AAGVIQSPRHLIKEKRETATLKCYPIPRHDTVYWYQQGPGQDPQFLISFYEKMQSDKGSIPDRFSAQQFSDYHSELNMSSLELGDSALYFCASNIYDRAYEQYFGPGTRLTVT.

CDR3 in amino acids: CASSTGQGHYEQYF. The CDR3 nucleotides are TGTGCCAGCAGCACCGGACAGGGGCACTACGAGCAGTACTTC. The chain is built from TRBV7-6 and TRBJ2-7, with 9 bases that match TRBD1. The germline CDR1 and CDR2 sequences are SGHVS and FNYEAQ. The junction had 5 bases not matched to a gene; V was cut back by 5 bases and J by 3 bases. The CDR3 loop spans 14 amino acids.

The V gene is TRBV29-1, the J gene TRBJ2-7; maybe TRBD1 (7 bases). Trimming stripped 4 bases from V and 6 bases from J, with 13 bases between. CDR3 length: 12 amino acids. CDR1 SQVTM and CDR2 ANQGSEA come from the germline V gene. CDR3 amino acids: CSVGDQGGEQYF. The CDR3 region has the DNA TGCAGCGTTGGGGATCAGGGGGGCGAGCAGTACTTC.

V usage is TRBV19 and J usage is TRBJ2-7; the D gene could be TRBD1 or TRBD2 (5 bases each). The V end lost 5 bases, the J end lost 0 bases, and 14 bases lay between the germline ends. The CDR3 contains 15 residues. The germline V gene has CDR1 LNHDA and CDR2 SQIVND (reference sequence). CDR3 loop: CASSPTGTDSYEQYF. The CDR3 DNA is TGTGCCAGTAGTCCCACCGGGACGGACTCCTACGAGCAGTACTTC.

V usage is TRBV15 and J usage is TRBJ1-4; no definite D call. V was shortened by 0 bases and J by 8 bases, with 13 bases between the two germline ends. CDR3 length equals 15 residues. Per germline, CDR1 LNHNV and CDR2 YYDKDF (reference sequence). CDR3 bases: TGTGCCACCAGCAGAGATCCGGTGATTAGAGAAAAACTGTTTTTT. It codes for CATSRDPVIREKLFF.

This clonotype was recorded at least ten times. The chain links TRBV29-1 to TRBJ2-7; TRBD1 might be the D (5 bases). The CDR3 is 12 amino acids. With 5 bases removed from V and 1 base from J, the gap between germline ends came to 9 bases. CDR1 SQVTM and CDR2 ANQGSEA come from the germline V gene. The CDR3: CSVSQGSYEQYF. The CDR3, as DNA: TGCAGCGTTAGTCAGGGTTCCTACGAGCAGTACTTC.

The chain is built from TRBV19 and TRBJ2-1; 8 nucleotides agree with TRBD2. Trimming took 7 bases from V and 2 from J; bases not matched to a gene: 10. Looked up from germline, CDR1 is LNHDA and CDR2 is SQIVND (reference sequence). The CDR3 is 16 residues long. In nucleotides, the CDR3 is TGTGCCAGTACTCCACTTCGGGGGGGGGCCTACAATGAGCAGTTCTTC. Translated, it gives CASTPLRGGAYNEQFF.

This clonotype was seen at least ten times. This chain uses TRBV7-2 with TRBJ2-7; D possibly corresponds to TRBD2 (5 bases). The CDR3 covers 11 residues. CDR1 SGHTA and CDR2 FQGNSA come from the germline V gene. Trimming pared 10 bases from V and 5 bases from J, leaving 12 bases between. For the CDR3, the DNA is TGTGCCAATGGTGAGGGTGACGAGCAGTACTTC. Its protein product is CANGEGDEQYF.

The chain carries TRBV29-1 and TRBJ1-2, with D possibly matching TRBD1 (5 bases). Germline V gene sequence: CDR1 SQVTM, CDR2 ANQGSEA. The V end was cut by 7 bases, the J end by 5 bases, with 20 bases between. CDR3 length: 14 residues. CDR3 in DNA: TGCAGCGCTGGGGAGGGACGCTGGGCGTATGGCTACACCTTC. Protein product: CSAGEGRWAYGYTF.

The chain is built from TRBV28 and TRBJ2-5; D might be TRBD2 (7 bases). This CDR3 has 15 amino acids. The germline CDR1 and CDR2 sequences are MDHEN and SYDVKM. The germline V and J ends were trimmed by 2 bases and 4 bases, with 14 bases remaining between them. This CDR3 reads CASSLNREGGETQYF. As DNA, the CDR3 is TGTGCCAGCAGTTTAAACAGGGAGGGAGGAGAGACCCAGTACTTC. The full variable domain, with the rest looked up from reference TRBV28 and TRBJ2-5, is DVKVTQSSRYLVKRTGEKVFLECVQDMDHENMFWYRQDPGLGLRLIYFSYDVKMKEKGDIPEGYSVSREKKERFSLILESASTNQTSMYLCASSLNREGGETQYFGPGTRLLVL.

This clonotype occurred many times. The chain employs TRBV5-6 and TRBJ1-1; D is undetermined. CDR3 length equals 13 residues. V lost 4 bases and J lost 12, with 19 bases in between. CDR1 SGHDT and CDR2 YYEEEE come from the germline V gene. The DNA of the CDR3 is TGTGCCAGCAGCATACCGACGGCCTTTGGGTCTTTCTTT. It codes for CASSIPTAFGSFF. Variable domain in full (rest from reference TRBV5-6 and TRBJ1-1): DAGVTQSPTHLIKTRGQQVTLRCSPKSGHDTVSWYQQALGQGPQFIFQYYEEEERQRGNFPDRFSGHQFPNYSSELNVNALLLGDSALYLCASSIPTAFGSFFGQGTRLTVV.

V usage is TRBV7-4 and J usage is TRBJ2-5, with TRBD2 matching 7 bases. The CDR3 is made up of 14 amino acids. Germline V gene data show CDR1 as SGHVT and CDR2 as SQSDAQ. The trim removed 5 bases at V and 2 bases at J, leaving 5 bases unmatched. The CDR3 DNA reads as TGTGCCAGCAGCAAGACTAGCCTACAAGAGACCCAGTACTTC. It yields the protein CASSKTSLQETQYF.